This TCR beta chain was identified in a study of cytomegalovirus exposure and HLA in healthy donors. Whole-study results and caveats: Exclusion applied to some V segments, including TRBV6-2 and TRBV6-3, as they were indistinguishable.

Both 60 Vbeta primers and 13 Jbeta primers went into the PCR. Libraries were prepared by immunoSEQ multiplex PCR; TCRdb keeps only in-frame clonotypes and omits some of them. The table shows some 96,000 clones, with roughly four fifths occurring only once. The V end was cut by 11 bases, the J end by 7 bases, with 11 bases between. Looked up from germline, CDR1 is SNHLY and CDR2 is FYNNEI. The CDR3 consists of 10 residues. Concerning this clone itself: No antigen is known for it.

Sequenced: PBMCs. The gene calls are TRBV2 and TRBJ1-2; no definite D call. The TCR originated in a female donor in good health and CMV-seronegative. DNA for the CDR3: TGTGCCGGCGGGGAGGGTGGCTACACCTTC. This translates into CAGGEGGYTF.